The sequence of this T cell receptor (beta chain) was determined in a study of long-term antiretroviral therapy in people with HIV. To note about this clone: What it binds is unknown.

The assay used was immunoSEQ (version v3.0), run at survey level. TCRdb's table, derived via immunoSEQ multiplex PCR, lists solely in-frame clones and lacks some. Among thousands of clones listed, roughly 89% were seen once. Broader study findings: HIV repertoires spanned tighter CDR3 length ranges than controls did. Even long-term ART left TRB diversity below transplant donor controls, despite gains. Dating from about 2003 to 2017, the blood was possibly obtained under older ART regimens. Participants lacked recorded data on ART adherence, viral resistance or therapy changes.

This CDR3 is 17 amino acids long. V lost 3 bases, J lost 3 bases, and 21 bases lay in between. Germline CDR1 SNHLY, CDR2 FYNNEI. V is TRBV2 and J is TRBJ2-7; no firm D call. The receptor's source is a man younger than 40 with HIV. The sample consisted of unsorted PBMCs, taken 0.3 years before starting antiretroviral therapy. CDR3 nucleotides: TGTGCCAGCAGTGAGAGTGGGTGGCCGGTGGGCTACTACGAGCAGTACTTC. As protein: CASSESGWPVGYYEQYF. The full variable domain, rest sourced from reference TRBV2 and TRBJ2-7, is EPEVTQTPSHQVTQMGQEVILRCVPISNHLYFYWYRQILGQKVEFLVSFYNNEISEKSEIFDDQFSVERPDGSNFTLKIRSTKLEDSAMYFCASSESGWPVGYYEQYFGPGTRLTVT.